This T cell receptor beta chain was retrieved from a study of early T cells in non-severe SARS-CoV-2 infection. This clonotype came up many times. TCRdb recomputed calls from the 5' RACE reads with MiXCR, one row per CDR3 protein. The table has 55,000 to 70,000 distinct CDR3 sequences, 5.6% seen once; the top ten hold about 7%. Sequencing was performed on whole blood. The receptor was isolated from an adult who was a healthcare worker with PCR-confirmed SARS-CoV-2 infection or an uninfected control (not recorded which).

The CDR3 reads CASMAPNEQFF. The CDR3 DNA reads TGTGCCAGCATGGCCCCCAATGAGCAGTTCTTC. The rearrangement links TRBV12-3 or TRBV12-4 to TRBJ2-1; D uncertain. CDR3 length: 11 amino acids. The V gene lost 7 bases and the J gene lost 6 bases, with 7 bases spanning the gap.